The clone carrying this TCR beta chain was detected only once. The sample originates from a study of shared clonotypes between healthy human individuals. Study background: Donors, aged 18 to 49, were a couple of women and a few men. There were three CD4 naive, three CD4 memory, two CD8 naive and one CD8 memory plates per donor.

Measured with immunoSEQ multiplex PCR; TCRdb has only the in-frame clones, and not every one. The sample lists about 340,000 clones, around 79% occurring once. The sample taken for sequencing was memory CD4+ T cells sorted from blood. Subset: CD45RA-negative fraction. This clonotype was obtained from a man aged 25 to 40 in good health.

In DNA form, the CDR3 reads TGTGCCAGCAGCTGGGGGGGTATAATGAACACTGAAGCTTTCTTT. The encoded protein is CASSWGGIMNTEAFF. V and J are TRBV6-6 and TRBJ1-1, with D perhaps TRBD1 (5 bases). Trimming removed 6 bases from V and 0 bases from J, with 14 bases in between. The germline gives CDR1 MNHNY, CDR2 SVGAGI (reference sequence). The CDR3 extends over 15 amino acids.